Here is one TCR beta chain with its context. Its antigen remains unidentified. The sample comes from a study of shared clonotypes between healthy human individuals. The overall study: The cohort had a couple of women and a few men, ages 18 to 49.

The protocol was immunoSEQ multiplex PCR, while the TCRdb copy is restricted to in-frame clones and leaves out a portion. Here the sample spans 2,500,000 or so clones, around 90% being singletons. General study points: Generally, estimated richness proved larger in naive subsets than it did in memory subsets. All-four-donor shared clonotypes had higher generation probabilities than non-shared clonotypes did.

Trimming took 4 bases from V and 1 from J; bases not matched to a gene: 8. CDR1 and CDR2 (germline): LNHDA, SQIVND (reference sequence). This CDR3 is 16 amino acids long. The TCR was taken from a man aged 18 to 30 in good health. Some clones in this sample may be carry-over from other donors' samples. The genes are TRBV19 and TRBJ2-5; 8 nucleotides match TRBD1. Specimen: naive CD4+ T cells from PBMCs. Subset described: CD45RA+ positively selected. In DNA form, the CDR3 reads TGTGCCAGTAGTACGGACAGGGTCGGGGTCCAAGAGACCCAGTACTTC. It encodes CASSTDRVGVQETQYF.